The T cell receptor beta chain under discussion was sequenced for a study of cytomegalovirus exposure and HLA in healthy donors. This PCR relied on a set of 60 Vbeta primers and 13 Jbeta primers. Assay: immunoSEQ multiplex PCR; the TCRdb copy retains only in-frame clones and omits some. The sample carries over 100,000 clones, approximately 70% recorded once. Study-wide points: Excluded: some indistinguishable V segments such as TRBV6-2 and TRBV6-3. The study labeled around 160 TCR beta chains cytomegalovirus-associated. Reportedly, diagnosis of cytomegalovirus status by the classifier showed high specificity and sensitivity.

Likely unrecorded immune exposures existed in these nominally healthy donors. On this clone: Its antigen is not known.

Germline CDR1 SGHRS, CDR2 YFSETQ. Between the trimmed V and J ends, which lost 5 bases and 6 bases, there was a span of 15 bases. The CDR3 totals 14 residues. Source material: PBMCs. This receptor was obtained from a woman in her 30s in good health and CMV-seronegative. J is TRBJ2-1 and V is TRBV5-1; the D is unclear. The CDR3 region has the DNA TGCGCCAGCAGTTTCGTCGCCGGAGCCAATGAGCAGTTCTTC. Translation gives CASSFVAGANEQFF.